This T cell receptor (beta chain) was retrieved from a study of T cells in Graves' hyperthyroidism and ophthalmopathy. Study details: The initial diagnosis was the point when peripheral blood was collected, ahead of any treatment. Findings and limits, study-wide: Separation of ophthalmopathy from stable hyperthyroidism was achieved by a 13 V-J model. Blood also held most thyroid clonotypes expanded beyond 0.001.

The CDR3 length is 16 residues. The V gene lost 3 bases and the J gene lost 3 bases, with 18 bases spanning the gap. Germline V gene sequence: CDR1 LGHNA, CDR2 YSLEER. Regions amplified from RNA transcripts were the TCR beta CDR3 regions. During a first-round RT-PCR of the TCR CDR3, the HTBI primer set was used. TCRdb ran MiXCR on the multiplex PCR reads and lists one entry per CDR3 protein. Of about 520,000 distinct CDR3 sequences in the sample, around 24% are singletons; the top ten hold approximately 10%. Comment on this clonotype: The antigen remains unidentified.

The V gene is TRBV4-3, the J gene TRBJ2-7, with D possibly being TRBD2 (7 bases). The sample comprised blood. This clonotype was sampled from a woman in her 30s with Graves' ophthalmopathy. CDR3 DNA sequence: TGCGCCAGCAGCCAGTCGGGGGGCGCCTTAAGCTACGAGCAGTACTTC. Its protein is CASSQSGGALSYEQYF.